In this sample, the clone carrying this T cell receptor beta chain turned up many times. Its antigen is unknown. This record belongs to a study of blood T cells in healthy people across ages. Study in general: Template switching retrieved approximately one barcoded beta molecule for each two T cells.

Peripheral blood, roughly 11 milliliters per donor, was collected. It was with a sample-barcoded 5' primer and a J-beta primer mix that a second PCR of roughly 7 to 12 cycles was run. The authors tagged each cDNA molecule using a template-switch adaptor with 12 random nucleotides. TCRdb independently ran MiXCR on the 5' RACE reads; one entry per CDR3 protein. The sample carries around 820,000 distinct CDR3 sequences, 25% recorded once. V was shortened by 1 base and J by 0 bases, with 3 bases between the two germline ends. This CDR3 is 13 amino acids long. General study points: Diversity of TCR beta per million T cells declined in a roughly linear way with age.

The data were also submitted as part of a second study, on T cells of mothers and their children.

This TCR came from a boy younger than 18 in good health. The source material was blood. The chain joins TRBV12-3 or TRBV12-4 to TRBJ1-2; no firm D call. The CDR3 region is CASSLGSNYGYTF. As DNA, the CDR3 is TGTGCCAGCAGTTTAGGGTCTAACTATGGCTACACCTTC.